The clone carrying this T cell receptor (beta chain) was detected only a few times. Its cognate antigen is unknown. Synthesis of TCR cDNA relied on 5'RACE template switching, which attached a universal primer site and UMIs. TCRdb called the 5' RACE reads again in MiXCR, with one record for every CDR3 protein. The data contain about 370,000 distinct CDR3 sequences, 11% of them seen just once; the ten biggest clones take up around 20%. This sample is drawn from a study of T cells after yellow fever vaccination. Study-level findings and limits: Post-booster repertoires again held most primary-vaccination clones (roughly 96% CD4, roughly 88% CD8). Among all clonotypes, a small share was observed in both CD4 and CD8 compartments.

Sequenced here: PBMCs, sampled on the day of the first yellow fever vaccination. This TCR came from a man aged 18-30 years who received the YFV17D yellow fever vaccine.

The CDR3 DNA reads TGCAGCGTTGACAGCCCGGGGGGACCAACTTACGAGCAGTACGTC. This sequence encodes CSVDSPGGPTYEQYV. The chain uses TRBV29-1 and TRBJ2-7; 7 nucleotides match TRBD2. This CDR3 is built from 15 residues. In germline, CDR1 is SQVTM, CDR2 ANQGSEA. V was clipped by 3 bases and J by 4 bases; unmatched bases: 12.